Listed here are 3 T cell receptor beta chains from one sample, sequenced in a study of Graves' ophthalmopathy and Graves' hyperthyroidism. Scientists amplified the TCR beta CDR3 regions from RNA transcripts. HTBI-primed RT-PCR formed the first round, and a multiplex PCR formed the second. TCRdb used MiXCR to reprocess the multiplex PCR reads, holding one entry per CDR3 protein. The table records some 380,000 distinct CDR3 sequences, 15% of them present only once. Sequenced: peripheral blood. The receptors were sampled from a woman between 18 and 29 years old with stable Graves' hyperthyroidism.

The chain joins TRBV6-2 or TRBV6-3 to TRBJ1-2; the D is unclear. Germline-derived CDR1 and CDR2 are MNHEY and SVGEGT. The V end was cut by 4 bases, the J end by 7 bases, with 13 bases between. The CDR3 is 13 amino acids. The CDR3: CASSFEGLSGYTF. DNA of the CDR3: TGTGCCAGCAGTTTCGAAGGGCTGAGTGGCTACACCTTC.

This clonotype was counted only a few times. The V gene is TRBV5-6, the J gene TRBJ1-5; D remains ambiguous. Deletions cut 4 bases from V and 4 bases from J, with 12 bases between. This CDR3 has 14 residues. CDR1 is SGHDT, CDR2 YYEEEE, per germline. CDR3 nucleotides: TGTGCCAGCAGCCCCGGAGCGCTTAATCAGCCCCAGCATTTT. Encoded protein: CASSPGALNQPQHF. The whole variable domain, filled in from reference TRBV5-6 and TRBJ1-5, reads DAGVTQSPTHLIKTRGQQVTLRCSPKSGHDTVSWYQQALGQGPQFIFQYYEEEERQRGNFPDRFSGHQFPNYSSELNVNALLLGDSALYLCASSPGALNQPQHFGDGTRLSIL.

In its sample, this clonotype was seen once. The chain links TRBV7-3 to TRBJ1-1; TRBD1 agrees at 8 bases. With V trimmed by 6 bases and J by 1 base, 4 bases remained unmatched. Germline loops: CDR1 SGHTA, CDR2 FQGTGA. This CDR3 contains 14 residues. CDR3: CASRGTGANTEAFF. In DNA form, the CDR3 reads TGTGCCAGCAGGGGGACAGGTGCGAACACTGAAGCTTTCTTT. The complete variable domain, with remaining parts taken from reference TRBV7-3 and TRBJ1-1, reads GAGVSQTPSNKVTEKGKYVELRCDPISGHTALYWYRQSLGQGPEFLIYFQGTGAADDSGLPNDRFFAVRPEGSVSTLKIQRTERGDSAVYLCASRGTGANTEAFFGQGTRLTVV.